The text below deals with one TCR beta chain. This entry belongs to a study of technical replicates of blood from a handful of donors. The trim removed 3 bases at V and 6 bases at J, leaving 9 bases unmatched. The CDR3 runs to 15 residues. From germline, CDR1 is SEHNR and CDR2 FQNEAQ (reference sequence). This table comes from immunoSEQ multiplex PCR, and its TCRdb copy is limited to in-frame clones, with some not included. The sample yields some 50,000 clones, roughly 92% seen once. The sequence was obtained from a human donor in good health. This chain connects TRBV7-9 to TRBJ2-3, with 7 bases identical to TRBD2. What was sequenced was T cells isolated from PBMCs. The DNA of the CDR3 is TGTGCCAGCAGCTTTGCGGGAGCAAGGGCGGATACGCAGTATTTT. Translation gives CASSFAGARADTQYF.